The clone carrying this T cell receptor beta chain was picked up a small number of times. Its antigen is as yet unknown. There were TCR beta CDR3 regions amplified from RNA transcripts. In the first-round RT-PCR of the TCR CDR3, the HTBI primer set was used. TCRdb ran MiXCR on the multiplex PCR reads and lists one entry per CDR3 protein. The sample records 250,000 to 350,000 distinct CDR3 sequences, roughly 17% being singletons. The entry originates in a study of T cells in Graves' hyperthyroidism and ophthalmopathy. Overall study results and limits: In the blood, most expanded thyroid clonotypes above 0.001 appeared as well.

The V gene's germline CDR1 is MGHRA and CDR2 YSYEKL. Trimming took 1 base from V and 5 from J, leaving 18 bases between them. This CDR3 contains 17 residues. Stable Graves' hyperthyroidism meant no ophthalmopathy progression within 18 months. Patients between 18 and 65 years old had hyperthyroidism, newly diagnosed and lasting under 2 months. Diagnosis relied on clinical symptoms, serum thyroxine and TRAb, thyroid ultrasound and orbital computed tomography. This receptor was obtained from a man aged 25-45 years with Graves' hyperthyroidism. This chain joins TRBV4-1 and TRBJ2-1, with a possible D match to TRBD2 (5 bases). The sequenced sample was blood. The CDR3 here is CASSQGRGGKRHNEQFF. The CDR3 DNA follows: TGCGCCAGCAGCCAAGGTCGAGGCGGTAAGCGGCACAATGAGCAGTTCTTC.